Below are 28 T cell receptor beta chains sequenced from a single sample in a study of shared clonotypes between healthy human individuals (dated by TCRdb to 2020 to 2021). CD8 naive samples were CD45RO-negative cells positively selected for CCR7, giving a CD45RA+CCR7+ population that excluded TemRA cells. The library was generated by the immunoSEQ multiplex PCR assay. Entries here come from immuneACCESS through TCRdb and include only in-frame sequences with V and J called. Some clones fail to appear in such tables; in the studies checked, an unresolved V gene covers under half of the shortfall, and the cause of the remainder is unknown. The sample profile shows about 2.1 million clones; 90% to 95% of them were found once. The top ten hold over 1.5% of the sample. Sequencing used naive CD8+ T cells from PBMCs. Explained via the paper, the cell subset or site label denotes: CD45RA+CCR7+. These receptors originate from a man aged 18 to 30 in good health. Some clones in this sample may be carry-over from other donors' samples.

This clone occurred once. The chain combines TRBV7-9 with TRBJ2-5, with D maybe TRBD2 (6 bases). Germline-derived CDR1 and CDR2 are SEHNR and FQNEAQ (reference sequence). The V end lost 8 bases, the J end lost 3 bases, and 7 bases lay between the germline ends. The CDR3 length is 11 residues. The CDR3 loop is CASGGEETQYF. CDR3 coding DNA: TGTGCCAGCGGCGGGGAAGAGACCCAGTACTTC. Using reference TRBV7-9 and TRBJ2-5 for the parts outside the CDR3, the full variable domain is DTGVSQNPRHKITKRGQNVTFRCDPISEHNRLYWYRQTLGQGPEFLTYFQNEAQLEKSRLLSDRFSAERPKGSFSTLEIQRTEQGDSAMYLCASGGEETQYFGPGTRLLVL.

The CDR3 DNA reads as TGCAGCGTTGAAGAAGATGGAGGTGGGGCTGAAGCTTTCTTT. This encodes CSVEEDGGGAEAFF. The rearrangement links TRBV29-1 to TRBJ1-1; D gene ambiguous. CDR1 is SQVTM and CDR2 is ANQGSEA in the germline V gene. CDR3 length equals 14 residues. V lost 0 bases to trimming and J lost 6 bases, with 14 bases between them.

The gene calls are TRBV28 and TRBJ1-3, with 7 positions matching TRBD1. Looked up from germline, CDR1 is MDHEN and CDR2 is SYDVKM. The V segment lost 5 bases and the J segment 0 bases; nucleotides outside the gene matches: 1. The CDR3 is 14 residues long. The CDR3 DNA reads TGTGCCAGCAGTAGGGACAGCTCTGGAAACACCATATATTTT. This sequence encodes CASSRDSSGNTIYF.

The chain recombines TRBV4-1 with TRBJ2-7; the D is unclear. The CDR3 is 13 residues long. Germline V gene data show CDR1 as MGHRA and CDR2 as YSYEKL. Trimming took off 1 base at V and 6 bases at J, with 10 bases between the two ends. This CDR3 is CASSQAWPAEQYF. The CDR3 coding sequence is TGCGCCAGCAGCCAAGCATGGCCAGCCGAGCAGTACTTC.

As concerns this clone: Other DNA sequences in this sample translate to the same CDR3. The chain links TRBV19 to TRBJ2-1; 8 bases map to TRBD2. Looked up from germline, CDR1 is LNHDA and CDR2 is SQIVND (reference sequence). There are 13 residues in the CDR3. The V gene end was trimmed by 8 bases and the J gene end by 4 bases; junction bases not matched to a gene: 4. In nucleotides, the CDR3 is TGTGCCAGTCGGGCTAGCGGGTACAATGAGCAGTTCTTC. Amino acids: CASRASGYNEQFF.

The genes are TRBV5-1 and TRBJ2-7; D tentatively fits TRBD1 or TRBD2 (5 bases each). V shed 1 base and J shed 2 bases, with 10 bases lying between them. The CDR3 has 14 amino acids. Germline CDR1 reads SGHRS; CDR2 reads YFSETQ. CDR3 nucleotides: TGCGCCAGCAGCTTGAGGGGACCGACCTACGAGCAGTACTTC. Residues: CASSLRGPTYEQYF.

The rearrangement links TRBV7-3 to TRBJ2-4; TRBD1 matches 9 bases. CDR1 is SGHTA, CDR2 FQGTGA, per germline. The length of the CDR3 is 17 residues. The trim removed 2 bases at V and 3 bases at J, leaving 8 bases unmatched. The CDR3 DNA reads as TGTGCCAGCAGCTTATCACCGGGACAGGGAAGCAAAAACATTCAGTACTTC. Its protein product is CASSLSPGQGSKNIQYF. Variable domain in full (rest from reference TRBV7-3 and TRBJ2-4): GAGVSQTPSNKVTEKGKYVELRCDPISGHTALYWYRQSLGQGPEFLIYFQGTGAADDSGLPNDRFFAVRPEGSVSTLKIQRTERGDSAVYLCASSLSPGQGSKNIQYFGAGTRLSVL.

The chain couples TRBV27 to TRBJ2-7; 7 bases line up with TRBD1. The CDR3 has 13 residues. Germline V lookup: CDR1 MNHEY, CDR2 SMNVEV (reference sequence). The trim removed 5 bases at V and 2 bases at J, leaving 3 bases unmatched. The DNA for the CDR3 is TGTGCCAGCAGTGTCACAGGGGCCTACGAGCAGTACTTC. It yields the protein CASSVTGAYEQYF.

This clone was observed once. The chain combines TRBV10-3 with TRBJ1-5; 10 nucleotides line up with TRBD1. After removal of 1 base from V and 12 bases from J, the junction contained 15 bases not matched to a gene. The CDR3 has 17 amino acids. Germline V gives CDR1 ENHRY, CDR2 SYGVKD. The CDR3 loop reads CAISEWKDGTGERLQHF. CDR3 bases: TGTGCCATCAGTGAGTGGAAAGATGGGACAGGGGAGAGACTCCAGCATTTT.

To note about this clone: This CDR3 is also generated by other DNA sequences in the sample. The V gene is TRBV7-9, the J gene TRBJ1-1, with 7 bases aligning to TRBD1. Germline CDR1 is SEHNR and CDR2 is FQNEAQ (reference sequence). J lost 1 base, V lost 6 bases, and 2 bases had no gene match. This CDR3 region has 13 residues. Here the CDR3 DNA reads TGTGCCAGCAGTCGGGACAGGAACACTGAAGCTTTCTTT. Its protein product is CASSRDRNTEAFF.

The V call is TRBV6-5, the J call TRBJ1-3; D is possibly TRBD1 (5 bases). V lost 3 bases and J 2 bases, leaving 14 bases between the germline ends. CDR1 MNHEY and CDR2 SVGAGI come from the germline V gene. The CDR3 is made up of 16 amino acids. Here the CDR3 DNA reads TGTGCCAGCAGTTATAGGACACCAGCTCCTGGAAACACCATATATTTT. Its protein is CASSYRTPAPGNTIYF.

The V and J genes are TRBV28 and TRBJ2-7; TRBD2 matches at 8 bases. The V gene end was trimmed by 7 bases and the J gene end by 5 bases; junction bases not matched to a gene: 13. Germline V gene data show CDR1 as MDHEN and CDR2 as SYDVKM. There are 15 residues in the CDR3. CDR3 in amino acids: CASIMTRVGLDEQYF. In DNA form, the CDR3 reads TGTGCCAGCATAATGACGAGGGTGGGACTAGACGAGCAGTACTTC.

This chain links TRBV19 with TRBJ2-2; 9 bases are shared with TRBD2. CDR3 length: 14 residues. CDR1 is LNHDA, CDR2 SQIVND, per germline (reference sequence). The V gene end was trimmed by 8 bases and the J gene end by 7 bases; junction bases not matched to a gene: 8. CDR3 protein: CASREAGGNGELFF. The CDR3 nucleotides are TGTGCCAGTCGGGAAGCGGGAGGTAACGGGGAGCTGTTTTTT.

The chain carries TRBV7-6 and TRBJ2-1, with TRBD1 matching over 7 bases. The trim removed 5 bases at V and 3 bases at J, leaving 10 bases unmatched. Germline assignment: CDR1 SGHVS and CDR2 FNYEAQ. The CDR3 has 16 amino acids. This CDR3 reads CASSQRQGVGYNEQFF. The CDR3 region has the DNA TGTGCCAGCAGCCAACGACAGGGAGTTGGCTACAATGAGCAGTTCTTC.

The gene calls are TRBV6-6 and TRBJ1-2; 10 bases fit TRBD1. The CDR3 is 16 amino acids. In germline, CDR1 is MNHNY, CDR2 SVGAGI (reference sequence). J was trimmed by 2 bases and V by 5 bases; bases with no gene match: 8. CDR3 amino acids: CASSIAGTGANYGYTF. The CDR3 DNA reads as TGTGCCAGCAGTATAGCCGGGACAGGGGCCAACTATGGCTACACCTTC.

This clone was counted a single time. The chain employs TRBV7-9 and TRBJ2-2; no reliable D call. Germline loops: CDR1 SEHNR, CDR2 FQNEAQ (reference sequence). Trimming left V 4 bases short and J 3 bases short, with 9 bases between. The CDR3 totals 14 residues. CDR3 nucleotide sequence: TGTGCCAGCAGCTCCGGGCCCTACACCGGGGAGCTGTTTTTT. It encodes CASSSGPYTGELFF.

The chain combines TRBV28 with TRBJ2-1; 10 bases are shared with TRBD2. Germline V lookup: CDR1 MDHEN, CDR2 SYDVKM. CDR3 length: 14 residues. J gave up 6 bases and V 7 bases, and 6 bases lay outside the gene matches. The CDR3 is CASIGLAESNEQFF. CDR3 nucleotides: TGTGCCAGCATCGGACTAGCGGAATCCAATGAGCAGTTCTTC.

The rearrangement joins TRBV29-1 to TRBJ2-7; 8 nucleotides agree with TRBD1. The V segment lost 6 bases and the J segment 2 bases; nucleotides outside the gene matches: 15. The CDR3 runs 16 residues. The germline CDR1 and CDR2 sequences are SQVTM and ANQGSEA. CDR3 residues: CSVGRTGQGLAYEQYF. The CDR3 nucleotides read TGCAGCGTCGGGAGAACCGGACAGGGACTCGCCTACGAGCAGTACTTC.

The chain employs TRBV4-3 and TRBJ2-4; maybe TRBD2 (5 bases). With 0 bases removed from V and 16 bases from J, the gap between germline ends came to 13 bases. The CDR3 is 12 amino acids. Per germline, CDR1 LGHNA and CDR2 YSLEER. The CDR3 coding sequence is TGCGCCAGCAGCCAAGACGCGAGGGCCCTTTACTTC. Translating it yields CASSQDARALYF.

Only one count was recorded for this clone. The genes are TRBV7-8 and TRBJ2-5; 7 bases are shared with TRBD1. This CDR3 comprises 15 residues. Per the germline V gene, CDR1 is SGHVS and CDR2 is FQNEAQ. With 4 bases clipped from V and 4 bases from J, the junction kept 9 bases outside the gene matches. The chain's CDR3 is CASSSSTGPGETQYF. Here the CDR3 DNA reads TGTGCCAGCAGCTCCTCGACAGGGCCGGGAGAGACCCAGTACTTC.

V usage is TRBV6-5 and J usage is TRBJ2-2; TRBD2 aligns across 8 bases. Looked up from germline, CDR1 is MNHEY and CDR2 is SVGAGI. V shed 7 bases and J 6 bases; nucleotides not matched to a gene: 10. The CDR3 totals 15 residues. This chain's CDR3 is CASKPGLGESGELFF. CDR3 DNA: TGTGCCAGCAAGCCGGGACTAGGGGAATCCGGGGAGCTGTTTTTT.

The CDR3 DNA sequence: TGCGCCAGCAGCCAAACCGACAGGGCCCTTGCGGCTGGCTACACCTTC. This sequence encodes CASSQTDRALAAGYTF. This chain connects TRBV4-1 to TRBJ1-2; 7 bases map to TRBD1. CDR1 is MGHRA, CDR2 YSYEKL, per germline. This CDR3 contains 16 residues. With V trimmed by 2 bases and J by 7 bases, 13 bases remained unmatched.

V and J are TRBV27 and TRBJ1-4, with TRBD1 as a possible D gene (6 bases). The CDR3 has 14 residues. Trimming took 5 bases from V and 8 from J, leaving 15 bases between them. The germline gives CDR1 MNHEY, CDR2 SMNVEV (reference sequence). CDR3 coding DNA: TGTGCCAGCAGTCCCCCGGGGGGCTGGGAAAAACTGTTTTTT. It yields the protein CASSPPGGWEKLFF.

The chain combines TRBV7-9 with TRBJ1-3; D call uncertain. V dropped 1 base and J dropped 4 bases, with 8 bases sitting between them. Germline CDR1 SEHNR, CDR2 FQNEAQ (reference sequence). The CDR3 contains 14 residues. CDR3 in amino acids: CASSLVARGNTIYF. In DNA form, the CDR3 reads TGTGCCAGCAGCTTAGTGGCGAGAGGAAACACCATATATTTT.

CDR3 loop: CAWMGVGEYF. The CDR3 bases are TGTGCCTGGATGGGCGTCGGGGAGTATTTT. The chain links TRBV30 to TRBJ2-3, with D tentatively TRBD2 (5 bases). This CDR3 contains 10 residues. Germline-derived CDR1 and CDR2 are GTSNPN and SVGIG (reference sequence). V was cut by 4 bases and J by 13 bases, with 12 bases left in between.

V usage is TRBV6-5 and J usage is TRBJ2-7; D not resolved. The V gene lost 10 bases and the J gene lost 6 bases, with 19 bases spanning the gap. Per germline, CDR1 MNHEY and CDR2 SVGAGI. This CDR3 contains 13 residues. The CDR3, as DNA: TGTGCCACCCGCGCTGGGTTTAATCGCGAGCAGTACTTC. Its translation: CATRAGFNREQYF.

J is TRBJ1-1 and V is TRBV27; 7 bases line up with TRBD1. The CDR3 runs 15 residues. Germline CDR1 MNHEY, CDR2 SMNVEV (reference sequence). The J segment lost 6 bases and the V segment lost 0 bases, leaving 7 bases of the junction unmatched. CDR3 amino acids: CASSLSGAGGAEAFF. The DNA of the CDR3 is TGTGCCAGCAGTTTATCGGGCGCAGGGGGGGCTGAAGCTTTCTTT.

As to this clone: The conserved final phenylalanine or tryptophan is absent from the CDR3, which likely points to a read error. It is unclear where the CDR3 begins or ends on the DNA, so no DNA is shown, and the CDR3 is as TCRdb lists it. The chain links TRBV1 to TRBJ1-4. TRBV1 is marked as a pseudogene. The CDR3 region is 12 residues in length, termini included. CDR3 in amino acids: CTSSQVRDTTGV.